This T cell receptor (beta chain) originates from a study of monozygotic twins with inflammatory bowel disease. This CDR3 spans 15 amino acids. Germline-derived CDR1 and CDR2 are SGDLS and YYNGEE. A word on this clonotype: What it recognizes is unknown.

TCRdb reprocessed the 5' RACE reads, with one entry per CDR3 protein and no DNA. The sample table sets out 200,000 to 250,000 distinct CDR3 sequences. Study-level points and caveats: Inverse Simpson values showed less TCRbeta diversity in IBD patients than in their healthy co-twins.

The chain joins TRBV9 to TRBJ1-4; TCRdb's D gene call, TRBD1, goes unchecked for lack of DNA. This receptor was obtained from a human donor with ulcerative colitis or Crohn's disease, or a healthy co-twin of an affected twin (not recorded which). Sequenced input: blood. CDR3 residues: CASSALPVPQGKLFF.